Relative to its sample, the clone carrying this T cell receptor beta chain is large (0.1 to 1%). Its antigen remains unknown. RNA transcripts were the template for amplifying TCR beta CDR3 regions. TCR CDR3 underwent first-round RT-PCR with the HTBI primer set. TCRdb re-derived calls from the multiplex PCR reads in MiXCR, one entry per CDR3 protein. The sample has some 50,000 distinct CDR3 sequences, about half seen once; the top ten hold approximately 9.1%. The entry originates in a study of T cells in Graves' hyperthyroidism and ophthalmopathy. Study results and caveats: Median prediction lead before ophthalmopathy onset was 6.5 months with the model. Most thyroid clonotypes that were expanded above 0.001 also turned up in blood.

Each person with ophthalmopathy scored at least 3 on the Clinical Activity Score, reached NOSPECS grade 4 or higher, and had been ill under 3 months. Lactation, pregnancy, other autoimmune disease or uncontrolled infection excluded patients. This CDR3 comprises 11 residues. The V gene lost 3 bases and the J gene lost 9 bases, with 6 bases spanning the gap. Per germline, CDR1 SGHTA and CDR2 FQGNSA. The rearrangement uses TRBV7-2 and TRBJ1-3; D gene unclear. The sequence was obtained from a woman in her 50s with Graves' ophthalmopathy. Sequences were obtained from blood. The CDR3 coding sequence is TGTGCCAGCAGCTTGGATAGCACCATATATTTT. Protein: CASSLDSTIYF.